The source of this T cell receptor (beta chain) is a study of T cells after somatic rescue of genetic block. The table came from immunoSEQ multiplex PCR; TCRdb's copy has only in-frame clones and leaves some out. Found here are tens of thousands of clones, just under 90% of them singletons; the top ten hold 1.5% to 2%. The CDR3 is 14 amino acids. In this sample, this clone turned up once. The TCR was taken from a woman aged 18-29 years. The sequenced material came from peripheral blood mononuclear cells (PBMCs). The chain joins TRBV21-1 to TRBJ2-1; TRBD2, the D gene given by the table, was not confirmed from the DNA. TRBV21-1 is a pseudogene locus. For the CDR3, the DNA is TGTGCCAGCAGCAAAACTAGAGACTACAATGAGCAGTTCTTC. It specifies CASSKTRDYNEQFF.